This TCR beta chain came from a study of OX40 agonist ivuxolimab in advanced cancers. TCRdb keeps only in-frame clones here, not all; method: immunoSEQ multiplex PCR. The sample shows about 12,000 clones, about three quarters of them seen only once. This CDR3 comprises 15 residues. Looked up from germline, CDR1 is SGDLS and CDR2 is YYNGEE. V shed 0 bases and J shed 4 bases, with 10 bases lying between them. The sequence was obtained from an adult with an advanced solid tumor such as melanoma, head and neck, liver or kidney cancer. The chain recombines TRBV9 with TRBJ2-2; D call uncertain. Sequenced material: CD4+ or CD8+ T cells sorted from blood, taken in a trial of the OX40 agonist ivuxolimab. CDR3 in amino acids: CASSVGFKATGELFF. The DNA of the CDR3 is TGTGCCAGCAGCGTAGGTTTTAAGGCCACCGGGGAGCTGTTTTTT.